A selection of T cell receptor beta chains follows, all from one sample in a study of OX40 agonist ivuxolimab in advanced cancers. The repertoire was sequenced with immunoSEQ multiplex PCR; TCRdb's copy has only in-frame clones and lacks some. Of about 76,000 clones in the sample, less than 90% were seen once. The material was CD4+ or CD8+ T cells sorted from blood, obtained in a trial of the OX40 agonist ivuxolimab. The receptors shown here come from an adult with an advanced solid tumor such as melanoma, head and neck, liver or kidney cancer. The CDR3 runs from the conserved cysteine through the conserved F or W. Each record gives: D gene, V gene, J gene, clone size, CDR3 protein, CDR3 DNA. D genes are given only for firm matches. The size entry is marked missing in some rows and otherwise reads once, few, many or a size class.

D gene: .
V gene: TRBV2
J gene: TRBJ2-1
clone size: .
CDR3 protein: CASVDRPFDEQFF
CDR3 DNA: TGTGCCAGCGTAGACAGGCCCTTTGATGAGCAGTTCTTC

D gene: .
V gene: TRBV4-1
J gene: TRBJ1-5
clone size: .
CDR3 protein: CASSLGPGQPQHF
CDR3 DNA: TGCGCCAGCAGCCTGGGCCCTGGTCAGCCCCAGCATTTT

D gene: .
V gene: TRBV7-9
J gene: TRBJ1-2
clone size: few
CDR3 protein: CASSLETALGGYTF
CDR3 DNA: TGTGCCAGCAGCTTAGAAACGGCACTGGGTGGCTACACCTTC

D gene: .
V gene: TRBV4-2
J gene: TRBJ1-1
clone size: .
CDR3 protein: CASSSRLNTEAFF
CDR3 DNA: TGTGCCAGCAGCTCCCGTTTGAACACTGAAGCTTTCTTT

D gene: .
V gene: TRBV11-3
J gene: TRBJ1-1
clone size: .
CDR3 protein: CASSLGGDMNTEAFF
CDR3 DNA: TGTGCCAGCAGCTTAGGGGGAGATATGAACACTGAAGCTTTCTTT

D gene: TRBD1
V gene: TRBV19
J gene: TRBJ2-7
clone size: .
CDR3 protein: CATTPGTGASSSYEQYF
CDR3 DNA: TGTGCCACTACCCCCGGGACAGGTGCCTCGAGCTCCTACGAGCAGTACTTC

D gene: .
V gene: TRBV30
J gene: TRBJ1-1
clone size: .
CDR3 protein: CAWNRVLNTEAFF
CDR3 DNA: TGTGCCTGGAACAGGGTTTTAAACACTGAAGCTTTCTTT

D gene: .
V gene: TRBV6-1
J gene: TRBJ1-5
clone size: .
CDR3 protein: CASISPGPRNQPQHF
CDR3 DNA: TGTGCCAGCATTAGCCCCGGGCCTAGGAATCAGCCCCAGCATTTT

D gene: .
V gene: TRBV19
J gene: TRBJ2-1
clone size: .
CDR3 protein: CASSIIGKNNEQFF
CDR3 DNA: TGTGCCAGTAGTATTATAGGGAAAAACAATGAGCAGTTCTTC

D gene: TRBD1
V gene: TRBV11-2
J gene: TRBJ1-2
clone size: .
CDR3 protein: CASYKTGDSRYGYTF
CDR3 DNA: TGTGCCAGCTACAAGACAGGGGACTCGAGATATGGCTACACCTTC

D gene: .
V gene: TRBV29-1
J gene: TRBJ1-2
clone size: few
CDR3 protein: CSVERAGLSGYTF
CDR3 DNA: TGCAGCGTCGAACGGGCAGGGCTCTCTGGCTACACCTTC

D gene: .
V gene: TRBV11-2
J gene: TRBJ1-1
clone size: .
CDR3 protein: CASSLRAENTEAFF
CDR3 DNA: TGTGCCAGCAGCTTACGGGCGGAAAACACTGAAGCTTTCTTT

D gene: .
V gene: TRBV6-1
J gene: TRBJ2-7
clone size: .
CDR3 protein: CASAHSYEQYF
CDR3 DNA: TGTGCCAGCGCCCACTCCTACGAGCAGTACTTC

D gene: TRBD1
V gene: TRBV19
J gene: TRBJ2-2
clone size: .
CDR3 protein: CASSTRGPGTGELFF
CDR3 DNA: TGTGCCAGTAGTACTAGGGGGCCGGGCACCGGGGAGCTGTTTTTT

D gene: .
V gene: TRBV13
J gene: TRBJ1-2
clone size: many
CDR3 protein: CASSLDYGYTF
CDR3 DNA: TGTGCCAGCAGCTTAGACTATGGCTACACCTTC

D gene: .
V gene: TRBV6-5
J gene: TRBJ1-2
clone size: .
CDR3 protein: CASSPRPIHGYTF
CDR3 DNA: TGTGCCAGCAGCCCAAGGCCGATCCATGGCTACACCTTC

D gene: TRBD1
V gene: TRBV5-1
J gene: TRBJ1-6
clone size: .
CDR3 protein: CASSFRTGQSYNSPLHF
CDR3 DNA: TGCGCCAGCAGCTTCAGGACAGGGCAGTCCTATAATTCACCCCTCCACTTT

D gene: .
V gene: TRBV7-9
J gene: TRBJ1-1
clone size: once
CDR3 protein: CASSPQGTGTEAFF
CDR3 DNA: TGTGCCAGCAGCCCGCAGGGGACGGGCACTGAAGCTTTCTTT

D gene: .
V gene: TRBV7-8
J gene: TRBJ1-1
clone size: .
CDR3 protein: CASSLDGSMNTEAFF
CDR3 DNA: TGTGCCAGCAGCTTAGATGGGAGCATGAACACTGAAGCTTTCTTT

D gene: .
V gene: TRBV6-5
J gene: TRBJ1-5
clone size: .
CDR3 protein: CASSYSWGGRNQPQHF
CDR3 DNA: TGTGCCAGCAGTTACTCGTGGGGGGGCCGCAATCAGCCCCAGCATTTT

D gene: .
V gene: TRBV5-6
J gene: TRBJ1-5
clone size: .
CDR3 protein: CASSLRGFQPQHF
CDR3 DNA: TGTGCCAGCAGCTTGAGAGGGTTCCAGCCCCAGCATTTT

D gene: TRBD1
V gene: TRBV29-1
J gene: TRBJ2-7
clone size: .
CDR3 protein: CSVDGQGDYEQYF
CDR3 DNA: TGCAGCGTAGACGGACAGGGGGACTACGAGCAGTACTTC

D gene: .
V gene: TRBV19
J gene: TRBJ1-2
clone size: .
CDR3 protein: CASNRESNYGYTF
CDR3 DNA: TGTGCCAGTAATCGGGAATCTAACTATGGCTACACCTTC

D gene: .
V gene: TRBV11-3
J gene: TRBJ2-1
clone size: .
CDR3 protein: CASSLVVSLYNEQFF
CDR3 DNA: TGTGCCAGCAGCCTCGTCGTGAGTCTCTACAATGAGCAGTTCTTC

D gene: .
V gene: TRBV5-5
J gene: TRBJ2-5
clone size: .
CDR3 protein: CASSLDRWGETQYF
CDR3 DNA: TGTGCCAGCAGCTTGGACAGGTGGGGAGAGACCCAGTACTTC

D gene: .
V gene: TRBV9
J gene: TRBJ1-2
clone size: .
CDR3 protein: CASSPGAWVGYTF
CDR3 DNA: TGTGCCAGCAGCCCAGGGGCCTGGGTTGGCTACACCTTC

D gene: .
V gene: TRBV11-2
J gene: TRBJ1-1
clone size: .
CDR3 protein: CASSPQWGLLRQNTEAFF
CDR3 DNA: TGTGCCAGCAGCCCCCAGTGGGGTTTATTGCGTCAGAACACTGAAGCTTTCTTT

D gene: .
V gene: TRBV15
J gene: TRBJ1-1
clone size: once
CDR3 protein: CATSRDIGAGTEAFF
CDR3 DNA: TGTGCCACCAGCAGAGATATAGGGGCGGGCACTGAAGCTTTCTTT

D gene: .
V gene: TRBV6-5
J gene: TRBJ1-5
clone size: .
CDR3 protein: CASSYSGQGNQPQHF
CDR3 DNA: TGTGCCAGCAGTTACTCTGGCCAGGGGAATCAGCCCCAGCATTTT

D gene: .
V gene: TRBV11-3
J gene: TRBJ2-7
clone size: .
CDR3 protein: CASSPQRNSYEQYF
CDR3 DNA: TGTGCCAGCAGCCCCCAGCGGAACTCCTACGAGCAGTACTTC

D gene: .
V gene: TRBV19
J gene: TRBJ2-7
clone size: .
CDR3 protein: CASSISDPSYEQYF
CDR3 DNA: TGTGCCAGTAGTATCTCGGATCCGTCCTACGAGCAGTACTTC

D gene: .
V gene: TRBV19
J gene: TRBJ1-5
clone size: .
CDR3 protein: CASRGTFQRGNQPQHF
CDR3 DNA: TGTGCCAGTAGAGGGACTTTCCAAAGGGGCAATCAGCCCCAGCATTTT

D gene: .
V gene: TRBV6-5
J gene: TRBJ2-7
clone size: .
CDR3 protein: CASSVNRVEHEQYF
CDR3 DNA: TGTGCCAGCAGTGTGAACAGGGTTGAGCACGAGCAGTACTTC

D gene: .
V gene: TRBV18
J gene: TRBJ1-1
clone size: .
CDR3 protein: CASSPPRRGQGRVDTEAFF
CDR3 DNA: TGTGCCAGCTCACCACCGCGGCGGGGGCAGGGGAGGGTGGACACTGAAGCTTTCTTT

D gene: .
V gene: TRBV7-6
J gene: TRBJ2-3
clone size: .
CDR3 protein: CASSLGGGPTDTQYF
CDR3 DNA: TGTGCCAGCAGCTTAGGCGGCGGCCCCACAGATACGCAGTATTTT

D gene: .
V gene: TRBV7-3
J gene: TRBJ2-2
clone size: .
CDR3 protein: CASSLSGVNTGELFF
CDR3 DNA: TGTGCCAGCAGCTTAAGTGGGGTGAACACCGGGGAGCTGTTTTTT

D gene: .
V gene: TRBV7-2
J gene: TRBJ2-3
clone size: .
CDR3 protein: CASSTSSRPDTQYF
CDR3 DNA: TGTGCCAGCAGCACCAGTAGTCGGCCAGATACGCAGTATTTT

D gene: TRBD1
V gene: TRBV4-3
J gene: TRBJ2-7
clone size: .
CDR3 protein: CASSQEPGQGGYEQYF
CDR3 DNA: TGCGCCAGCAGCCAAGAGCCGGGACAGGGGGGGTACGAGCAGTACTTC

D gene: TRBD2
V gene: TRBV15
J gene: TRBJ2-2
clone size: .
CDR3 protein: CATEGAGTGNAGELFF
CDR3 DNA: TGTGCCACGGAGGGAGCGGGAACTGGAAATGCCGGGGAGCTGTTTTTT

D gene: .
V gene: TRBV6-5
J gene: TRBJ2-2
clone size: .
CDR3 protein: CASMRRGAGELFF
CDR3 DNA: TGTGCCAGCATGAGGAGAGGCGCCGGGGAGCTGTTTTTT

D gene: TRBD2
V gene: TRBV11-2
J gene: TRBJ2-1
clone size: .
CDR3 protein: CASSPLTSGRANEQFF
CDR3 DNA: TGTGCCAGCAGCCCCCTCACTAGCGGGAGAGCAAATGAGCAGTTCTTC

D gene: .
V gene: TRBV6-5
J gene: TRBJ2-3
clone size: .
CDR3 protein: CASSRLGTPTDTQYF
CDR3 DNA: TGTGCCAGCAGTCGTCTCGGGACTCCCACAGATACGCAGTATTTT

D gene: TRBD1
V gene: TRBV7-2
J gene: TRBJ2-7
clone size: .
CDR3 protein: CASSVVGTGGSEQYF
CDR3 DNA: TGTGCCAGCAGCGTAGTGGGGACAGGTGGGAGCGAGCAGTACTTC

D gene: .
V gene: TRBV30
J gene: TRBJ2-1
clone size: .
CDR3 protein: CAWSGQYNEQFF
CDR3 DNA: TGTGCCTGGAGTGGGCAGTACAATGAGCAGTTCTTC

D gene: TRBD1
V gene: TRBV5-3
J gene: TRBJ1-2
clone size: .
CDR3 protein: CARSLVGTGELFNYGYTF
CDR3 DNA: TGTGCCAGAAGCTTGGTAGGGACAGGGGAGCTCTTCAACTATGGCTACACCTTC

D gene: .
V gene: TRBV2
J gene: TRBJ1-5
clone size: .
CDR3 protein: CASSEGWSNQPQHF
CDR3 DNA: TGTGCCAGCAGTGAAGGGTGGAGCAATCAGCCCCAGCATTTT

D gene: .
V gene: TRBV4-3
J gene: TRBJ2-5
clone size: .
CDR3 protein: CASSQDPETQYF
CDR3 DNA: TGCGCCAGCAGCCAAGATCCGGAGACCCAGTACTTC

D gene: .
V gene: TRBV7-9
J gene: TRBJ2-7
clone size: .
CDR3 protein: CASSPRGPYEQYF
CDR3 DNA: TGTGCCAGCAGCCCGCGGGGGCCCTACGAGCAGTACTTC

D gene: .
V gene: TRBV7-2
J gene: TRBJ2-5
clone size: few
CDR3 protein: CASSAKETQYF
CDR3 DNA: TGTGCCAGCAGCGCAAAAGAGACCCAGTACTTC

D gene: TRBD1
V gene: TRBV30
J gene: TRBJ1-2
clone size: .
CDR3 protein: CAWSIQGGYGYTF
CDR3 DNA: TGTGCCTGGAGTATCCAGGGGGGTTATGGCTACACCTTC

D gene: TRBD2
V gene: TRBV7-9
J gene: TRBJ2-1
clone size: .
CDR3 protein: CASSPGLAGNNNEQFF
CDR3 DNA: TGTGCCAGCAGCCCGGGACTAGCGGGGAACAACAATGAGCAGTTCTTC

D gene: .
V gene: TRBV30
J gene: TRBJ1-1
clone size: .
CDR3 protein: CAWMRIHTEAFF
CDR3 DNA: TGTGCCTGGATGCGGATACACACTGAAGCTTTCTTT

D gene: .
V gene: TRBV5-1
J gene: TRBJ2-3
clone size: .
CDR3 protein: CASSLIENPDTQYF
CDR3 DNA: TGCGCCAGCAGCTTGATCGAGAATCCAGATACGCAGTATTTT

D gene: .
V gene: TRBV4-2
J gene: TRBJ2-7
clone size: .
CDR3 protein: CASASGASSYEQYF
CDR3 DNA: TGTGCCAGCGCCTCGGGAGCAAGCTCCTACGAGCAGTACTTC

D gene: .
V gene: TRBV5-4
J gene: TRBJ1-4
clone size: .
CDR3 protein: CASSLGATTNEKLFF
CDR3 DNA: TGTGCCAGCAGCTTGGGGGCGACAACTAATGAAAAACTGTTTTTT